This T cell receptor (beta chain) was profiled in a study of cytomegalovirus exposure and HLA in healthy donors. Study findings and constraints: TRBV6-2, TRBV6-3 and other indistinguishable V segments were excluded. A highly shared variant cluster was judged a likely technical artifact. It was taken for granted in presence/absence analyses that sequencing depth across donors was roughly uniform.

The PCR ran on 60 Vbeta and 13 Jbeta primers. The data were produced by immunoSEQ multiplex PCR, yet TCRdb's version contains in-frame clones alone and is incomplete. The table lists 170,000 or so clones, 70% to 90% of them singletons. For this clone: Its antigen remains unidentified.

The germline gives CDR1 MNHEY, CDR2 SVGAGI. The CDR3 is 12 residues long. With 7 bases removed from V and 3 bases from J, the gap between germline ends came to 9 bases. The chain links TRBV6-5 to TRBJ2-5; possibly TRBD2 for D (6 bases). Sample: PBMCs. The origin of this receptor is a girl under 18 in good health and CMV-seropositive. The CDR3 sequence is CASTSGEETQYF. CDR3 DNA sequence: TGTGCCAGCACGTCGGGGGAAGAGACCCAGTACTTC.